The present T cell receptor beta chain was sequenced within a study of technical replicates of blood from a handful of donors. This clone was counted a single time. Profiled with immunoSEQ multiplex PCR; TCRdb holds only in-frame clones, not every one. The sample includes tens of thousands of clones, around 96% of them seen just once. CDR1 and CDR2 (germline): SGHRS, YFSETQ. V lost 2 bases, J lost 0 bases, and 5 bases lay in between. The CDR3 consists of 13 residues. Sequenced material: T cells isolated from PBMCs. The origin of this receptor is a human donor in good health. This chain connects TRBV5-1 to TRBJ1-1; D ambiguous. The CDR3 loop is CASSFSVNTEAFF. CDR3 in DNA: TGCGCCAGCAGCTTTTCGGTGAACACTGAAGCTTTCTTT.